The sequence of this T cell receptor beta chain was determined in a study of blood T cell repertoires in COVID-19 (TCRdb year 2020). Turning to the overall study: Collaborator samples came from the United States, Italy and Spain and covered acute and convalescent phases of COVID-19. Subjects who had been exposed to COVID-19, were actively infected with it, or had recovered from it provided the deeply sampled blood TCRbeta repertoires that made up the dataset. HLA class I and class II types, where available, came from metadata supplied by the sample provider rather than from assay-based typing. The samples were drawn from the first 160 participants of the ongoing ImmuneRACE study and from 950 to 1,500 subjects provided by 6 global collaborators. The material from the prospective study consisted of cDNA or gDNA derived from T cells, B-cell-depleted T cells, or PBMCs. The repertoires were released in a freely available public database intended as a resource for research on the immune response to SARS-CoV-2. The sample metadata nearly always contained a de-identified subject ID, COVID-19 status, age in years and sex. The full study reports these points: The amount of clinical and demographic metadata varied by source and participant and was provided uncurated.

The collaborating institutions used their own protocols to collect whole blood in K2EDTA tubes. For TCRbeta analysis, collaborators shipped samples as frozen whole blood, isolated PBMCs, or DNA extracted from either of those sample types. A note on this clone: This clone's antigen is unknown. No base quality information exists; no much larger clone differs at one position.

CDR1 is given as SGHTA and CDR2 as FQGNSA, both from the germline V gene. Germline trimming amounts to 5 bases on V and 7 bases on J, with 8 as the count of junction bases outside the gene matches. The CDR3 has 16 amino acids, counting the end cysteine and phenylalanine. Of all the DNA, just the CDR3 is kept, 48 bases in frame from base 1. The immunoSEQ Assay, a bias-controlled multiplex PCR, was used to amplify TCRbeta CDR3 regions from genomic DNA. The original pipeline was this. Nucleated cell counts per sample were estimated from amplification of reference gene primers within the assay. To quantify the absolute abundance of each unique TCRbeta CDR3 rearrangement, sequence reads were collapsed and filtered. Productive Simpson clonality was computed per sample as the square root of Simpson's diversity index over productive rearrangements. TCRdb took over this immuneACCESS table, retaining in-frame rearrangements with V and J assigned. Such tables are incomplete; in checked studies, under half of the missing clones stem from an unresolved V gene, and the remainder is unexplained. That table supplies the V and J calls and clone size; D and trimming were determined from the DNA. This sample lists about 130,000 clones; around 81% were detected once. The ten largest make up 3.8% of the sample.

The sequence joins TRBV7-2 to TRBJ2-5, and TRBD2 matches 15 of the central bases. This TCR derives from a woman aged 50 to 65 with acute or convalescent COVID-19. The sample was peripheral blood. The CDR3 protein: CASSMGLAGGELTQYF. The DNA sequence reads TGTGCCAGCAGCATGGGACTAGCGGGAGGAGAGTTGACCCAGTACTTC.